Each of the 27 T cell receptor beta chains below was sequenced from the same sample in a study of human T cells and chemical hapten exposure. Each CDR3 protein gets one entry after TCRdb re-called the RACE reads with MiXCR. Among more than 300,000 distinct CDR3 sequences, roughly 4.6% were seen once, and the ten largest hold 2.5% to 3%. The time point is: pre-sensitization, week 0. Treatment denoted: therapeutic diphenylcyclopropenone sensitization with weekly scalp DPC. The material sequenced was whole blood, taken in connection with sensitization to the hapten diphenylcyclopropenone (DPC). These receptors were taken from a woman between 50 and 59 years old with alopecia areata. Some clones in this sample may be carry-over from other donors' samples.

The chain couples TRBV9 to TRBJ2-7, with D perhaps matching TRBD1 (5 bases). The CDR3 spans 14 residues. With 0 bases removed from V and 2 bases from J, the gap between germline ends came to 9 bases. Germline loops: CDR1 SGDLS, CDR2 YYNGEE. CDR3 sequence reads: CASSVAGPAYEQYF. The CDR3, as DNA: TGTGCCAGCAGCGTAGCAGGGCCTGCCTACGAGCAGTACTTC. The whole variable domain, filled in from reference TRBV9 and TRBJ2-7, reads DSGVTQTPKHLITATGQRVTLRCSPRSGDLSVYWYQQSLDQGLQFLIQYYNGEERAKGNILERFSAQQFPDLHSELNLSSLELGDSALYFCASSVAGPAYEQYFGPGTRLTVT.

This clonotype was seen only a few times. The V gene is TRBV30, the J gene TRBJ2-7, with 9 positions matching TRBD1. Trimming took 7 bases from V and 4 from J; bases not matched to a gene: 5. The CDR3 has 12 residues. CDR1 is GTSNPN and CDR2 is SVGIG in the germline V gene (reference sequence). The DNA of the CDR3 is TGTGCCTTATGGACAGGGGTGTACGAGCAGTACTTC. This encodes CALWTGVYEQYF.

The genes are TRBV6-2 or TRBV6-3 and TRBJ2-1; 8 nucleotides line up with TRBD2. The CDR3 has 13 residues. Looked up from germline, CDR1 is MNHEY and CDR2 is SVGEGT. Trimming at V came to 6 bases and at J to 15 bases, leaving 13 bases not matched to a gene. The CDR3 spells CASSLSWREVRFF. The CDR3, as DNA: TGTGCCAGCAGCCTTAGTTGGCGGGAGGTTCGGTTCTTC.

This clonotype was picked up a small number of times. The V call is TRBV7-2, the J call TRBJ2-3, with a possible D match to TRBD2 (5 bases). V shed 0 bases and J shed 9 bases, with 10 bases lying between them. Germline V CDR1 and CDR2: SGHTA, FQGNSA. CDR3 length equals 13 residues. CDR3 sequence: CASSLAAGKTQYF. The CDR3 DNA is TGTGCCAGCAGCTTAGCTGCGGGTAAGACGCAGTATTTT.

This clonotype was found a few times. V gene TRBV28 combines with J gene TRBJ2-2, with D perhaps being TRBD1 or TRBD2 (5 bases each). CDR1 and CDR2 (germline): MDHEN, SYDVKM. This CDR3 spans 15 amino acids. Between the trimmed V and J ends, which lost 4 bases and 6 bases, there was a span of 15 bases. In nucleotides, the CDR3 is TGTGCCAGCAGTTCCCCCGGGGCCGTCCCCGGGGAGCTGTTTTTT. Translation: CASSSPGAVPGELFF.

This clonotype was seen at least ten times. The chain is built from TRBV24-1 and TRBJ2-1; D uncertain. Germline assignment: CDR1 KGHDR and CDR2 SFDVKD. Trimming took off 5 bases at V and 4 bases at J, with 5 bases between the two ends. The CDR3 has 12 residues. CDR3 sequence: CATSVGYNEQFF. The CDR3 bases are TGTGCCACCAGTGTGGGGTACAATGAGCAGTTCTTC.

Many counts were recorded for this clonotype. The chain links TRBV12-3 or TRBV12-4 to TRBJ2-3; the match to TRBD2 covers 8 bases. CDR3 size: 11 residues. The V gene end was trimmed by 6 bases and the J gene end by 14 bases; junction bases not matched to a gene: 7. The CDR3 region is CASSGRETPYF. For the CDR3, the DNA is TGTGCCAGCAGCGGGAGGGAGACCCCGTATTTT.

The genes are TRBV7-9 and TRBJ2-3; perhaps TRBD2 as D (6 bases). The germline V gene has CDR1 SEHNR and CDR2 FQNEAQ (reference sequence). CDR3 length equals 15 residues. V was shortened by 1 base and J by 5 bases, with 13 bases between the two germline ends. The CDR3 DNA reads TGTGCCAGCAGCTTAGACGGGGGAGTGTTAGATACGCAGTATTTT. Translated, it gives CASSLDGGVLDTQYF.

The chain joins TRBV7-6 to TRBJ2-1; 8 bases are shared with TRBD2. The CDR3 loop spans 16 amino acids. Trimming removed 5 bases from V and 10 bases from J; junction bases left unmatched: 16. Per the germline V gene, CDR1 is SGHVS and CDR2 is FNYEAQ. The CDR3 nucleotides are TGTGCCAGCAGCCCTGCGTACGGAAGCGGGAGCGACGAGCAGTTCTTC. Its protein product is CASSPAYGSGSDEQFF.

This clonotype was seen a few times. V is TRBV14 and J is TRBJ2-1; 11 nucleotides line up with TRBD2. J lost 7 bases, V lost 4 bases, and 6 bases had no gene match. CDR1 and CDR2 from the germline V gene are SGHDN and FVKESK. This CDR3 is built from 15 residues. The CDR3 coding sequence is TGTGCCAGCAGCCCCCAACTAGCGGGAGTAAATGAGCAGTTCTTC. It encodes CASSPQLAGVNEQFF.

This clonotype was seen a few times. This chain uses TRBV7-2 with TRBJ2-7; perhaps TRBD2 as D (5 bases). CDR3 length equals 12 residues. The V gene lost 4 bases and the J gene lost 3 bases, with 7 bases spanning the gap. Germline CDR1 is SGHTA and CDR2 is FQGNSA. CDR3 in amino acids: CASSYGVYEQYF. In nucleotides, the CDR3 is TGTGCCAGCAGCTACGGGGTCTACGAGCAGTACTTC.

The CDR3 nucleotides read TGTGCCAGCAGTTTACCGGGTCGGAACACTGAAGCTTTCTTT. Its translation is CASSLPGRNTEAFF. This chain uses TRBV12-3 or TRBV12-4 with TRBJ1-1, with D unresolved. Trimming left V 2 bases short and J 1 base short, with 8 bases between. The length of the CDR3 is 14 residues.

This clonotype was seen repeatedly, ten times or more. This chain connects TRBV20-1 to TRBJ2-1; weak D call: TRBD2 (7 bases). The V and J ends lost 5 bases and 7 bases respectively, with 18 bases between them. CDR1 and CDR2 from the germline V gene are DFQATT and SNEGSKA (reference sequence). This CDR3 comprises 14 residues. CDR3 nucleotide sequence: TGCAGTGCTCAGAAGGCGGGGGCCCCAAATGAGCAGTTCTTC. Residues: CSAQKAGAPNEQFF.

This clonotype was seen ten or more times. The rearrangement uses TRBV7-8 and TRBJ1-6; a possible D gene is TRBD1 (5 bases). Germline CDR1 is SGHVS and CDR2 is FQNEAQ. This CDR3 has 14 amino acids. The V gene lost 7 bases and the J gene lost 9 bases, with 16 bases spanning the gap. CDR3 residues: CASTGTGGASPLHF. CDR3 in DNA: TGTGCCAGCACCGGGACCGGCGGTGCTTCACCCCTCCACTTT. The whole variable domain, remainder taken from reference TRBV7-8 and TRBJ1-6, is GAGVSQSPRYKVAKRGQDVALRCDPISGHVSLFWYQQALGQGPEFLTYFQNEAQLDKSGLPSDRFFAERPEGSVSTLKIQRTQQEDSAVYLCASTGTGGASPLHFGNGTRLTVT.

Ten or more counts support this clonotype. The chain employs TRBV7-2 and TRBJ1-5; TRBD1 aligns across 9 bases. The CDR3 loop spans 15 amino acids. Germline lookup yields CDR1 SGHTA and CDR2 FQGNSA. Trimming at V came to 1 base and at J to 9 bases, leaving 7 bases not matched to a gene. This chain's CDR3 is CASSLEGQGLSPQHF. In nucleotides, the CDR3 is TGTGCCAGCAGCTTAGAGGGACAGGGCTTATCGCCCCAGCATTTT.

A few counts support this clonotype. The chain joins TRBV9 to TRBJ1-1; perhaps TRBD1 as D (6 bases). V was pared by 0 bases and J by 5 bases, with 14 bases between. CDR1 is SGDLS and CDR2 is YYNGEE in the germline V gene. This CDR3 spans 15 amino acids. CDR3 region: CASSVVMGASTEAFF. The CDR3 coding sequence is TGTGCCAGCAGCGTAGTAATGGGGGCGAGTACTGAAGCTTTCTTT.

This clonotype was seen a few times. This rearrangement joins TRBV4-1 to TRBJ2-2, with TRBD1 identical over 8 bases. V lost 4 bases and J lost 0; bases outside the gene matches: 4. CDR1 and CDR2 (germline): MGHRA, YSYEKL. There are 16 residues in the CDR3. The CDR3 DNA sequence: TGCGCCAGCAGCCCGGAGGACAGGGCGAACACCGGGGAGCTGTTTTTT. It yields the protein CASSPEDRANTGELFF.

This clonotype was seen many times. The genes are TRBV29-1 and TRBJ1-2; D perhaps matches TRBD1 (5 bases). This CDR3 is 13 amino acids long. The germline V and J ends were trimmed by 6 bases and 4 bases, with 15 bases remaining between them. The V gene's germline CDR1 is SQVTM and CDR2 ANQGSEA. The CDR3 loop is CSVPGTPAYGYTF. For the CDR3, the DNA is TGCAGCGTGCCCGGGACCCCAGCCTATGGCTACACCTTC.

This clonotype has at least ten counts. The chain links TRBV4-2 to TRBJ1-5; D call uncertain. The CDR3 runs 14 residues. Per the germline V gene, CDR1 is LGHNA and CDR2 is YNFKEQ. V lost 4 bases and J 5 bases, leaving 12 bases between the germline ends. This CDR3 reads CASSPGRGYQPQHF. The CDR3 DNA reads as TGTGCCAGCAGCCCTGGGCGGGGTTATCAGCCCCAGCATTTT.

This clonotype was observed a few times. CDR3 in amino acids: CASQLAGDRQYF. The CDR3 nucleotides read TGCGCCAGCCAACTAGCGGGAGATCGGCAGTACTTC. The chain joins TRBV5-1 to TRBJ2-7, with 11 bases matching TRBD2. Germline V CDR1 and CDR2: SGHRS, YFSETQ. J lost 9 bases, V lost 7 bases, and 6 bases had no gene match. This CDR3 comprises 12 residues.

The sample holds a few counts of this clonotype. This chain links TRBV18 with TRBJ2-3; no reliable D call. The V gene's germline CDR1 is KGHSH and CDR2 LQKENI. The CDR3 totals 17 residues. V lost 2 bases and J lost 4, with 19 bases in between. The CDR3 reads CASSPERRITFADTQYF. The CDR3 DNA reads TGTGCCAGCTCACCAGAAAGAAGGATCACCTTTGCAGATACGCAGTATTTT.

This clonotype was recorded many times. V and J are TRBV4-2 and TRBJ2-1; 7 bases map to TRBD2. The CDR3 runs 15 residues. Unmatched junction bases numbered 11, after V lost 4 bases and J lost 8 bases. The germline CDR1 and CDR2 sequences are LGHNA and YNFKEQ. The CDR3 is CASSLSRAGADEQFF. CDR3 bases: TGTGCCAGCAGCCTTTCTAGGGCGGGAGCTGATGAGCAGTTCTTC.

In its sample, this clonotype was seen many times. The chain employs TRBV12-3 or TRBV12-4 and TRBJ2-2; D may be TRBD2 (5 bases). This CDR3 is built from 15 residues. V dropped 6 bases and J dropped 2 bases, with 13 bases sitting between them. This chain's CDR3 is CASRSRRENTGELFF. CDR3 DNA sequence: TGTGCCAGCAGGTCCAGACGGGAAAACACCGGGGAGCTGTTTTTT.

This clonotype was detected many times. CDR3 sequence: CASSGERGPSYEQYF. In DNA form, the CDR3 reads TGTGCCAGCAGCGGAGAGCGGGGGCCCTCCTACGAGCAGTACTTC. The rearrangement links TRBV9 to TRBJ2-7, with TRBD2 identical over 8 bases. J gave up 0 bases and V 3 bases, and 5 bases lay outside the gene matches. The CDR3 is 15 amino acids. Germline V gene sequence: CDR1 SGDLS, CDR2 YYNGEE.

V and J are TRBV28 and TRBJ2-3; 8 nucleotides match TRBD2. The CDR3 runs 16 residues. Germline V gene sequence: CDR1 MDHEN, CDR2 SYDVKM. V dropped 2 bases and J dropped 0; count of bases not matched to a gene: 4. The CDR3 DNA sequence: TGTGCCAGCAGTTTAGTAGCGGGGACTAGCACAGATACGCAGTATTTT. It codes for CASSLVAGTSTDTQYF.

This clonotype has ten or more counts. The genes are TRBV5-1 and TRBJ1-2; D is unclear. Germline CDR1 reads SGHRS; CDR2 reads YFSETQ. The length of the CDR3 is 12 residues. Between the trimmed V and J ends, which lost 1 base and 8 bases, there was a span of 9 bases. CDR3 amino acids: CASSLTDTGYTF. Here the CDR3 DNA reads TGCGCCAGCAGCTTGACCGACACCGGCTACACCTTC.

At least ten counts were recorded for this clonotype. The chain joins TRBV12-3 or TRBV12-4 to TRBJ1-2, with D possibly matching TRBD1 (5 bases). The CDR3 totals 14 residues. The germline V and J ends were trimmed by 6 bases and 0 bases, with 11 bases remaining between them. The CDR3 region is CASSLQGPNYGYTF. CDR3 nucleotides: TGTGCCAGCAGCCTCCAGGGCCCTAACTATGGCTACACCTTC.